Presented here are 10 T cell receptor beta chains from one specimen sequenced in a study of blood T cell repertoires in COVID-19. The protocol was immunoSEQ multiplex PCR, while the TCRdb copy is restricted to in-frame clones and leaves out a portion. The repertoire consists of about 56,000 clones, with 82% occurring once and the leading ten covering more than 8%. Source material: peripheral blood. The source of these receptors is a woman of 80 years or more with acute or convalescent COVID-19.

The genes are TRBV6-5 and TRBJ2-7; D gene uncertain. The CDR3 is 11 residues long. Deletions cut 6 bases from V and 5 bases from J, with 8 bases between. Germline V gene sequence: CDR1 MNHEY, CDR2 SVGAGI. This CDR3 reads CASREWDEQYF. Here the CDR3 DNA reads TGTGCCAGCAGGGAGTGGGACGAGCAGTACTTC.

The gene calls are TRBV2 and TRBJ2-7; 11 bases map to TRBD2. Trimming removed 6 bases from V and 4 bases from J; junction bases left unmatched: 5. Germline V gene sequence: CDR1 SNHLY, CDR2 FYNNEI. The CDR3 is made up of 14 amino acids. CDR3 residues: CASRTSGSWYEQYF. The DNA for the CDR3 is TGTGCCAGCAGAACTAGCGGGAGTTGGTACGAGCAGTACTTC.

This sequence joins TRBV7-2 and TRBJ2-5; 11 bases match TRBD2. This CDR3 has 16 residues. Germline CDR1 is SGHTA and CDR2 is FQGNSA. With V trimmed by 5 bases and J by 4 bases, 9 bases remained unmatched. The CDR3 protein is CASSRSTSGSGETQYF. The CDR3 DNA follows: TGTGCCAGCAGCCGGTCCACTAGCGGGAGCGGAGAGACCCAGTACTTC.

This clone was observed once. The gene calls are TRBV30 and TRBJ1-4, with 7 bases aligning to TRBD1. V lost 3 bases to trimming and J lost 2 bases; unmatched junction nucleotides: 12. Per germline, CDR1 GTSNPN and CDR2 SVGIG (reference sequence). The length of the CDR3 is 17 residues. The DNA of the CDR3 is TGTGCCTGGAGACCTAAGGGGACAGCCGGTACTAATGAAAAACTGTTTTTT. Translated, it gives CAWRPKGTAGTNEKLFF. Drawing the rest from reference TRBV30 and TRBJ1-4, the complete variable domain is SQTIHQWPATLVQPVGSPLSLECTVEGTSNPNLYWYRQAAGRGLQLLFYSVGIGQISSEVPQNLSASRPQDRQFILSSKKLLLSDSGFYLCAWRPKGTAGTNEKLFFGSGTQLSVL.

Notes on this clone: This same CDR3 is encoded by further DNA sequences in the sample. V is TRBV27 and J is TRBJ2-3; D perhaps matches TRBD1 (6 bases). Trimming took off 7 bases at V and 3 bases at J, with 17 bases between the two ends. Germline-derived CDR1 and CDR2 are MNHEY and SMNVEV (reference sequence). CDR3 size: 15 residues. The CDR3 spells CASTPLGQGTDTQYF. Here the CDR3 DNA reads TGTGCCAGCACCCCCCTTGGGCAGGGGACAGATACGCAGTATTTT.

The rearrangement links TRBV30 to TRBJ1-4; D is undetermined. This CDR3 has 15 amino acids. The V gene lost 0 bases and the J gene lost 2 bases, with 10 bases spanning the gap. Per germline, CDR1 GTSNPN and CDR2 SVGIG (reference sequence). The CDR3 region has the DNA TGTGCCTGGAGTGTCGGGCGCGGGACTAATGAAAAACTGTTTTTT. Translated, it gives CAWSVGRGTNEKLFF.

The chain uses TRBV24-1 and TRBJ2-3; D gene uncertain. CDR1 and CDR2 from the germline V gene are KGHDR and SFDVKD. CDR3 size: 13 residues. V dropped 2 bases and J dropped 11 bases, with 13 bases sitting between them. CDR3 sequence (DNA): TGTGCCACCAGTGATTACGAGAGTTCGGGGCAGTATTTT. Protein sequence: CATSDYESSGQYF.

On this clone itself: This same CDR3 is encoded by further DNA sequences in the sample. This chain links TRBV29-1 with TRBJ2-7; 11 bases are shared with TRBD2. Germline trimming cut 6 bases from V and 3 bases from J; bases unmatched to any gene: 10. Looked up from germline, CDR1 is SQVTM and CDR2 is ANQGSEA. The CDR3 has 15 residues. The CDR3 nucleotides read TGCAGCGTCGAGGGCCTAGCGGGAGGAGACTACGAGCAGTACTTC. Residues: CSVEGLAGGDYEQYF.

This rearrangement joins TRBV1 to TRBJ2-5; the table's D call, TRBD2, was not checked against the DNA. TRBV1 constitutes a pseudogene. The CDR3 sequence is 16 residues long. CDR3 in amino acids: CTSSQLRTRPQETQYF. CDR3 DNA sequence: TGCACCAGCAGCCAATTAAGGACTAGGCCCCAAGAGACCCAGTACTTC.

The chain recombines TRBV19 with TRBJ2-1, with TRBD1 identical over 8 bases. Germline CDR1 and CDR2: LNHDA and SQIVND (reference sequence). With 6 bases clipped from V and 6 bases from J, the junction kept 7 bases outside the gene matches. This CDR3 is 14 amino acids long. This CDR3 is CASRTDRAGNEQFF. In DNA, the CDR3 is TGTGCCAGTAGGACGGACAGGGCGGGCAATGAGCAGTTCTTC.